Presented here are 10 T cell receptor beta chains from one specimen sequenced in a study of T cell responses to AZD1222 COVID-19 vaccine. Repertoires were generated with immunoSEQ multiplex PCR, while TCRdb's copy carries only in-frame clones and drops some. In the table there are 100,000 or so clones, roughly 87% of which are singletons. The sequences come from peripheral blood, collected 28 days after the second AZD1222 dose. These receptors were taken from an adult who received the AZD1222 COVID-19 vaccine.

This chain links TRBV6-5 with TRBJ1-1; a weak D match, TRBD1 (5 bases). Trimming cost V 4 bases and J 7 bases, with 10 bases left between them. The CDR3 loop spans 12 amino acids. Germline-derived CDR1 and CDR2 are MNHEY and SVGAGI. The DNA for the CDR3 is TGTGCCAGCAGTTTAACGACAGATGAAGCTTTCTTT. It encodes CASSLTTDEAFF.

This rearrangement joins TRBV6-5 to TRBJ2-5; D tentatively reads TRBD1 or TRBD2 (6 bases each). The CDR3 contains 15 residues. Germline loops: CDR1 MNHEY, CDR2 SVGAGI. V was clipped by 7 bases and J by 3 bases, with 18 bases between them. The CDR3 coding sequence is TGTGCCAGCACCTCTCTGTGGGGGGCCGAAGAGACCCAGTACTTC. It yields the protein CASTSLWGAEETQYF.

The V call is TRBV9, the J call TRBJ2-5; no definite D call. The length of the CDR3 is 13 residues. From germline, CDR1 is SGDLS and CDR2 YYNGEE. The ends were cut back, 0 bases at V and 3 bases at J, with 6 bases in the middle. The CDR3 sequence is CASSVGRKETQYF. The CDR3 DNA sequence: TGTGCCAGCAGCGTAGGACGGAAAGAGACCCAGTACTTC.

The genes are TRBV7-6 and TRBJ2-1, with D possibly TRBD1 on 6 matching bases. Looked up from germline, CDR1 is SGHVS and CDR2 is FNYEAQ. The CDR3 is 15 residues long. V lost 3 bases to trimming and J lost 3 bases, with 12 bases between them. CDR3 protein: CASSLPGQDYNEQFF. Written as DNA, the CDR3 is TGTGCCAGCAGCTTGCCGGGACAAGACTACAATGAGCAGTTCTTC.

This clone was seen once. The chain couples TRBV19 to TRBJ2-7; 8 nucleotides align to TRBD1. J was trimmed by 7 bases and V by 5 bases; bases with no gene match: 7. The CDR3 has 13 residues. Looked up from germline, CDR1 is LNHDA and CDR2 is SQIVND (reference sequence). The CDR3, as DNA: TGTGCCAGTAGTCGACAGGGGCCCTCTGAGCAGTACTTC. It encodes CASSRQGPSEQYF. Full variable domain (outside the CDR3, taken from reference TRBV19 and TRBJ2-7): DGGITQSPKYLFRKEGQNVTLSCEQNLNHDAMYWYRQDPGQGLRLIYYSQIVNDFQKGDIAEGYSVSREKKESFPLTVTSAQKNPTAFYLCASSRQGPSEQYFGPGTRLTVT.

The rearrangement joins TRBV7-2 to TRBJ2-1; 8 nucleotides match TRBD2. Germline V gene sequence: CDR1 SGHTA, CDR2 FQGNSA. The CDR3 runs 18 residues. The V and J ends lost 4 bases and 0 bases, in that order; junction bases with no gene match: 11. CDR3 in amino acids: CASSSNLIAGISYNEQFF. The CDR3 nucleotides read TGTGCCAGCAGCTCCAACCTTATAGCGGGAATCTCCTACAATGAGCAGTTCTTC.

The chain joins TRBV6-6 to TRBJ1-5, with D possibly being TRBD1 (5 bases). Germline V gene data show CDR1 as MNHNY and CDR2 as SVGAGI (reference sequence). The CDR3 runs 16 residues. Trimming removed 3 bases at V and 2 bases at J, with 14 bases between. The CDR3 sequence: CASSYPRGGGNQPQHF. CDR3 in DNA: TGTGCCAGCAGTTATCCTAGGGGAGGCGGCAATCAGCCCCAGCATTTT.

The chain links TRBV27 to TRBJ1-2; tentatively, D is TRBD1 (5 bases). CDR3 length equals 17 residues. Germline loops: CDR1 MNHEY, CDR2 SMNVEV (reference sequence). The ends were cut back, 4 bases at V and 5 bases at J, with 23 bases in the middle. The CDR3 protein is CASSSNGAGLTIYGYTF. CDR3 nucleotides: TGTGCCAGCAGTTCAAACGGAGCGGGACTCACTATATATGGCTACACCTTC.

The rearrangement uses TRBV9 and TRBJ2-7; 7 bases align to TRBD1. CDR1 SGDLS and CDR2 YYNGEE come from the germline V gene. The junction had 3 bases not matched to a gene; V was cut back by 0 bases and J by 3 bases. CDR3 size: 14 residues. The chain's CDR3 is CASSVASGGYEQYF. The CDR3 nucleotides are TGTGCCAGCAGCGTAGCTTCAGGGGGCTACGAGCAGTACTTC. The full variable domain, in which reference TRBV9 and TRBJ2-7 provide the parts outside the CDR3, is DSGVTQTPKHLITATGQRVTLRCSPRSGDLSVYWYQQSLDQGLQFLIQYYNGEERAKGNILERFSAQQFPDLHSELNLSSLELGDSALYFCASSVASGGYEQYFGPGTRLTVT.

The gene calls are TRBV4-2 and TRBJ2-1; 8 nucleotides agree with TRBD2. Losses at the gene ends were 1 base for V and 4 bases for J; bases not matched to a gene: 6. CDR3 length: 16 amino acids. CDR1 is LGHNA and CDR2 is YNFKEQ in the germline V gene. The CDR3 spells CASSQGGVAGYNEQFF. DNA for the CDR3: TGTGCCAGCAGCCAAGGAGGAGTAGCGGGGTACAATGAGCAGTTCTTC.